This entry features one T cell receptor (beta chain) sequence. The antigen it binds to is not known. Base qualities are not at hand, and no much larger clone is one base apart. Donors were 40 or so systemically healthy Caucasian individuals from Russia aged roughly 6 to 95 years. Roughly 9.5 milliliters of peripheral blood were drawn from each donor into EDTA-treated Vacutainer tubes. Ficoll-Paque density-gradient centrifugation was used to isolate PBMCs, with at least 7 million obtained per sample. Total RNA was extracted from PBMCs with Trizol reagent, with at least 5 micrograms obtained per sample. For every donor, flow cytometry on a PBMC aliquot measured the percentage of naive CD45RAhigh/CD27high T cells. The sample originates from a study of blood T cells in healthy people across ages (dated by TCRdb to the mid-2010s). General notes on the study: Template switching captured roughly one uniquely barcoded TCR beta cDNA molecule per two T cells in model experiments. Using deep sequencing normalized with unique cDNA molecular identifiers, the study measured how TCR beta repertoire diversity changes with age. The donors were split into four age groups: young (average around 16 years), middle-aged (around 40), aged (approximately 59) and long-lived (more than 80). Donors of different ages were randomly distributed across sequencing lanes to avoid experimental bias. Two additional independent replicas of 1 million unique cDNA reads from the same blood draw were analyzed for two donors (one aged 18 to 30 and one aged 80 or older).

The library was generated by 5' RACE. TCRdb shows the sequencer as Illumina HiSeq 2500. A second roughly 7 to 11 cycle PCR used a sample-barcoded 5' primer and a J-beta primer mix. A unique molecular identifier was introduced onto each TCR beta cDNA molecule by a template-switch 5' adaptor carrying 12 random nucleotides. At least 2.5 million CDR3-containing paired-end reads were obtained from each sample. First-strand cDNA was synthesized from all RNA with the Mint cDNA synthesis kit, primed by a TRBC-specific oligonucleotide. All cDNA was treated with uracil-DNA glycosylase and then went through a first 18-cycle PCR with the universal primers M1SS and BC2_uni_R. Concerning the study's data processing: For normalization, 1 million high-quality reads were randomly selected from each sample, with every read carrying a distinct molecular identifier. Instead of being binned into consensus sequences, reads that shared molecular identifiers were thrown out. MiTCR, set to a Q25 quality threshold and the strictest error-elimination algorithm, was used for CDR3 identification, clonotype clustering and error correction. A nonparametric unseen species model with Euler transformation was used to estimate lower-bound total TCR beta diversity. The public reads were quality trimmed at Q25 with fastp and then assembled into clones with MiXCR by TCRdb, keeping productive beta chains. Rows with one shared CDR3 protein collapse into an entry with the most common genes and DNA. These V and J calls rely on TCRdb rather than the paper's analysis. This sample has about a million distinct CDR3 sequences in its table, and roughly 43% of those were observed once. The ten largest clonotypes hold around 15% of the sample.

CDR1 and CDR2, looked up from the germline V gene, are SGHDT and YYEEEE. Compared with germline, V lacks 4 bases and J lacks 2 bases; bases without a gene match: 9. The CDR3, cysteine through phenylalanine, is 17 amino acids long. This entry keeps only the CDR3 DNA: 51 bases, framed from base 1. Study-wide conclusions, independent of this receptor: Observed TCR beta diversity correlated strongly with the percentage of naive T cells measured by flow cytometry. Because donor CMV infection status was unknown, age-related changes in expanded clonotypes were potentially confounded. Conclusive comparison of naive and antigen-experienced compartments was prevented by the profiling of bulk unsorted PBMCs. The long-lived group showed more naive CD4+ T cells, fewer expanded clones and increased TCR diversity than the aged group, suggesting age selection. Estimates of total diversity from one million sequenced T cells were regarded as lower bounds and underestimates. Observed TCR beta diversity per million T cells fell roughly linearly with age, and a significant reduction was already apparent by age roughly 40.

The sequenced material came from blood. The source is a man aged 25-45 years in good health. Rearrangement joined TRBV5-6 to TRBJ2-5, with 12 middle bases fitting TRBD2. The encoded CDR3 is CASSHRGLAGIQETQYF. The nucleotide sequence is given as TGTGCCAGCAGCCACCGCGGACTAGCGGGGATTCAAGAGACCCAGTACTTC.